The 30 T cell receptor beta chains below all came from one sample that was sequenced in a study of OX40 agonist ivuxolimab in advanced cancers. This table comes from immunoSEQ multiplex PCR, and its TCRdb copy is limited to in-frame clones, with some not included. The table shows 90,000 to 130,000 clones, with 85% to 95% occurring only once. The specimen was CD4+ or CD8+ T cells sorted from blood, collected in a trial of the OX40 agonist ivuxolimab. Receptors were obtained from an adult with an advanced solid tumor such as melanoma, head and neck, liver or kidney cancer.

This chain links TRBV6-5 with TRBJ2-7, with D perhaps matching TRBD2 (5 bases). CDR3 length: 11 amino acids. Germline loops: CDR1 MNHEY, CDR2 SVGAGI. Trimming took 8 bases from V and 6 from J, leaving 11 bases between them. The CDR3 DNA follows: TGTGCCAGCGGAGGCCAGTCCGAGCAGTACTTC. This sequence encodes CASGGQSEQYF.

The gene calls are TRBV29-1 and TRBJ1-4; D is undetermined. V shed 1 base and J shed 8 bases, with 17 bases lying between them. The CDR3 has 15 amino acids. The germline gives CDR1 SQVTM, CDR2 ANQGSEA. Here the CDR3 DNA reads TGCAGCGTTGAAGTTCGCCAACCCCTAGGGGAAAAACTGTTTTTT. Translating it yields CSVEVRQPLGEKLFF. The variable domain in full, completed from reference TRBV29-1 and TRBJ1-4, reads SAVISQKPSRDICQRGTSLTIQCQVDSQVTMMFWYRQQPGQSLTLIATANQGSEATYESGFVIDKFPISRPNLTFSTLTVSNMSPEDSSIYLCSVEVRQPLGEKLFFGSGTQLSVL.

This clone showed up just once. The chain's CDR3 is CASTRGGTNLYEQYF. The CDR3, as DNA: TGTGCCAGCACTCGGGGGGGGACCAACCTTTACGAGCAGTACTTC. The J gene is TRBJ2-7, the V gene TRBV6-5; 8 nucleotides match TRBD2. The ends lost 7 bases at V and 4 bases at J; junction bases unmatched: 12. Germline V gene lookup returns CDR1 MNHEY and CDR2 SVGAGI. The CDR3 loop spans 15 amino acids.

The V gene is TRBV11-2, the J gene TRBJ2-6; no firm D call. This CDR3 contains 16 residues. The V and J ends lost 6 bases and 4 bases respectively, with 16 bases between them. Per the germline V gene, CDR1 is SGHAT and CDR2 is FQNNGV. CDR3 sequence reads: CASSSTLRAGANVLTF. CDR3 sequence (DNA): TGTGCCAGCAGTTCGACTCTAAGGGCCGGGGCCAACGTCCTGACTTTC.

Here the CDR3 reads CASSLGRSYNEQFF. CDR3 DNA sequence: TGCGCCAGCAGCTTGGGGAGGTCCTACAATGAGCAGTTCTTC. This chain uses TRBV5-1 with TRBJ2-1; a weak D match, TRBD2 (5 bases). Germline CDR1 reads SGHRS; CDR2 reads YFSETQ. V was clipped by 0 bases and J by 1 base, with 5 bases between them. This CDR3 spans 14 amino acids. Filled out from reference TRBV5-1 and TRBJ2-1, the complete variable domain reads KAGVTQTPRYLIKTRGQQVTLSCSPISGHRSVSWYQQTPGQGLQFLFEYFSETQRNKGNFPGRFSGRQFSNSRSEMNVSTLELGDSALYLCASSLGRSYNEQFFGPGTRLTVL.

The chain recombines TRBV6-1 with TRBJ1-6; D perhaps matches TRBD1 (6 bases). Trimming pared 3 bases from V and 9 bases from J, leaving 15 bases between. The germline gives CDR1 MNHNS, CDR2 SASEGT. The CDR3 runs 15 residues. The CDR3 nucleotides are TGTGCCAGCAGTGACCTCCGGGACACGGGTTCACCCCTCCACTTT. As protein: CASSDLRDTGSPLHF.

The chain employs TRBV2 and TRBJ1-5, with D unclear. The ends were cut back, 5 bases at V and 6 bases at J, with 8 bases in the middle. The germline V gene encodes CDR1 SNHLY and CDR2 FYNNEI. The CDR3 sequence is 12 residues long. The CDR3 DNA follows: TGTGCCAGCAGTCGTGCGGGTCAGCCCCAGCATTTT. Translated, it gives CASSRAGQPQHF.

This chain connects TRBV27 to TRBJ2-5; 8 nucleotides line up with TRBD2. Unmatched junction bases numbered 11, after V lost 3 bases and J lost 5 bases. This CDR3 has 16 residues. The V gene's germline CDR1 is MNHEY and CDR2 SMNVEV (reference sequence). CDR3 protein: CASSFQRGTGGETQYF. The CDR3 DNA reads TGTGCCAGCAGTTTCCAAAGGGGGACGGGGGGGGAGACCCAGTACTTC.

This sequence joins TRBV5-1 and TRBJ2-7; a weak D match, TRBD2 (5 bases). The CDR3 consists of 13 residues. CDR1 SGHRS and CDR2 YFSETQ come from the germline V gene. V was clipped by 4 bases and J by 6 bases, with 14 bases between them. In DNA form, the CDR3 reads TGCGCCAGCAGCCGCGGTGGAGGTCTCGAGCAGTACTTC. Amino acid sequence: CASSRGGGLEQYF.

The chain employs TRBV27 and TRBJ2-7, with D tentatively TRBD1 (6 bases). The CDR3 is 14 residues long. Trimming shortened V by 5 bases and J by 4 bases, and 15 bases separated the two germline ends. CDR1 MNHEY and CDR2 SMNVEV come from the germline V gene (reference sequence). This CDR3 is CASSTGNLPYEQYF. The CDR3 DNA is TGTGCCAGCAGTACAGGGAACCTTCCGTACGAGCAGTACTTC.

In this sample, this clone turned up a few times. This chain connects TRBV29-1 to TRBJ1-4; D may be TRBD1 (6 bases). Per the germline V gene, CDR1 is SQVTM and CDR2 is ANQGSEA. The CDR3 is 14 amino acids. V lost 6 bases to trimming and J lost 8 bases, with 19 bases between them. DNA of the CDR3: TGCAGCGTCGCAAAACAGGGTTACACCGAAAAACTGTTTTTT. This sequence encodes CSVAKQGYTEKLFF.

The rearrangement uses TRBV2 and TRBJ2-2; D could derive from TRBD1 or TRBD2 (5 bases each). This CDR3 spans 19 amino acids. Germline V CDR1 and CDR2: SNHLY, FYNNEI. V lost 0 bases, J lost 3 bases, and 20 bases lay in between. The CDR3 loop reads CASSEAHPLGMGHTGELFF. The CDR3 coding sequence is TGTGCCAGCAGTGAAGCCCACCCACTAGGTATGGGGCACACCGGGGAGCTGTTTTTT. Combining the CDR3 with reference TRBV2 and TRBJ2-2 gives the whole variable domain EPEVTQTPSHQVTQMGQEVILRCVPISNHLYFYWYRQILGQKVEFLVSFYNNEISEKSEIFDDQFSVERPDGSNFTLKIRSTKLEDSAMYFCASSEAHPLGMGHTGELFFGEGSRLTVL.

J is TRBJ2-1 and V is TRBV5-1; 10 bases map to TRBD1. The CDR3 is 14 residues long. J lost 8 bases, V lost 4 bases, and 6 bases had no gene match. Germline V gene lookup returns CDR1 SGHRS and CDR2 YFSETQ. The CDR3 spells CASSGTGVSHEQFF. CDR3 sequence (DNA): TGCGCCAGCAGCGGGACAGGGGTATCCCATGAGCAGTTCTTC.

In this sample, this clone turned up once. V usage is TRBV19 and J usage is TRBJ2-1, with 11 positions matching TRBD2. V shed 5 bases and J 7 bases; nucleotides not matched to a gene: 7. Germline assignment: CDR1 LNHDA and CDR2 SQIVND (reference sequence). The CDR3 loop spans 15 amino acids. CDR3 residues: CASSLLAGEKNEQFF. DNA of the CDR3: TGTGCCAGTAGTTTACTAGCGGGAGAAAAAAATGAGCAGTTCTTC. Full variable domain (remainder filled in from reference TRBV19 and TRBJ2-1): DGGITQSPKYLFRKEGQNVTLSCEQNLNHDAMYWYRQDPGQGLRLIYYSQIVNDFQKGDIAEGYSVSREKKESFPLTVTSAQKNPTAFYLCASSLLAGEKNEQFFGPGTRLTVL.

This rearrangement joins TRBV4-1 to TRBJ2-2; 11 positions agree with TRBD1. This CDR3 is built from 16 residues. V lost 3 bases, J lost 6 bases, and 6 bases stayed unmatched. Germline CDR1 MGHRA, CDR2 YSYEKL. Here the CDR3 DNA reads TGCGCCAGCAGCCAGGGACAGGGGGGTTTGTCCGGGGAGCTGTTTTTT. This translates into CASSQGQGGLSGELFF.

As DNA, the CDR3 is TGTGCCAGCAGCCAAGTCCGGGGGAACACTGAAGCTTTCTTT. It specifies CASSQVRGNTEAFF. The chain joins TRBV14 to TRBJ1-1; D ambiguous. The CDR3 loop spans 14 amino acids. Germline-derived CDR1 and CDR2 are SGHDN and FVKESK. Trimming removed 1 base at V and 1 base at J, with 7 bases between.

V gene TRBV6-1 combines with J gene TRBJ2-7; D not certain. This CDR3 has 11 amino acids. CDR1 is MNHNS, CDR2 SASEGT, per germline. Trimming removed 6 bases at V and 3 bases at J, with 6 bases between. In DNA, the CDR3 is TGTGCCAGCAGAACCTACTACGAGCAGTACTTC. This sequence encodes CASRTYYEQYF.

The chain employs TRBV5-4 and TRBJ2-7; TRBD2 aligns across 13 bases. The trim removed 4 bases at V and 0 bases at J, leaving 7 bases unmatched. This CDR3 is 17 amino acids long. Germline CDR1 SGHNT, CDR2 YYREEE (reference sequence). CDR3 nucleotides: TGTGCCAGCAGCCCGGGACTAGCGGGGACTAGCTCCTACGAGCAGTACTTC. As protein: CASSPGLAGTSSYEQYF. Looking up the rest from reference TRBV5-4 and TRBJ2-7 gives the full variable domain: ETGVTQSPTHLIKTRGQQVTLRCSSQSGHNTVSWYQQALGQGPQFIFQYYREEENGRGNFPPRFSGLQFPNYSSELNVNALELDDSALYLCASSPGLAGTSSYEQYFGPGTRLTVT.

This clone was seen more than once but under ten times. This chain uses TRBV5-1 with TRBJ2-7; 10 bases map to TRBD1. This CDR3 comprises 14 residues. The J segment lost 5 bases and the V segment lost 5 bases, leaving 7 bases of the junction unmatched. From germline, CDR1 is SGHRS and CDR2 YFSETQ. The CDR3 loop is CASSPRDRGNEQYF. The CDR3 coding sequence is TGCGCCAGCAGTCCACGGGACAGGGGCAACGAGCAGTACTTC.

The chain is built from TRBV18 and TRBJ2-1, with 13 nucleotides matching TRBD2. V gave up 6 bases and J gave up 7 bases; unmatched junction bases: 6. The CDR3 is made up of 15 amino acids. The germline V gene encodes CDR1 KGHSH and CDR2 LQKENI. Here the CDR3 reads CASSQTSGRWNEQFF. CDR3 nucleotides: TGTGCCAGCTCTCAGACTAGCGGGAGGTGGAATGAGCAGTTCTTC.

The V call is TRBV4-2, the J call TRBJ2-6; D might be TRBD1 or TRBD2, each matching 7 bases. The CDR3 length is 18 residues. Germline CDR1 reads LGHNA; CDR2 reads YNFKEQ. Trimming removed 0 bases at V and 2 bases at J, with 14 bases between. The CDR3 region is CASSQEGRGGPGANVLTF. The CDR3 DNA reads TGTGCCAGCAGCCAAGAGGGCAGGGGGGGTCCTGGGGCCAACGTCCTGACTTTC.

The V gene is TRBV6-1, the J gene TRBJ1-2; no definite D call. V was trimmed by 5 bases and J by 7 bases, leaving 5 bases between them. CDR3 length equals 10 residues. Per the germline V gene, CDR1 is MNHNS and CDR2 is SASEGT. The CDR3 nucleotides are TGTGCCAGCAGTTATATTGGCTACACCTTC. Translating gives CASSYIGYTF.

The chain has TRBV10-3 and TRBJ2-7; 7 bases align to TRBD1. The CDR3 runs 14 residues. Germline assignment: CDR1 ENHRY and CDR2 SYGVKD. The V gene end was trimmed by 5 bases and the J gene end by 3 bases; junction bases not matched to a gene: 7. The DNA for the CDR3 is TGTGCCATCAGTCCGGGACAGAATGTCTACGAGCAGTACTTC. Amino acids: CAISPGQNVYEQYF.

The J gene is TRBJ2-5, the V gene TRBV5-4; tentative D call: TRBD2 (6 bases). The germline V gene encodes CDR1 SGHNT and CDR2 YYREEE (reference sequence). Trimming cost V 0 bases and J 5 bases, with 14 bases left between them. This CDR3 region has 15 residues. The DNA for the CDR3 is TGTGCCAGCAGCTTGGGACTAGGTATTTCGGAGACCCAGTACTTC. Translating gives CASSLGLGISETQYF.

The gene calls are TRBV4-2 and TRBJ1-1; TRBD1 might be the D (6 bases). V lost 0 bases and J 5 bases, leaving 10 bases between the germline ends. Germline V gives CDR1 LGHNA, CDR2 YNFKEQ. This CDR3 region has 14 residues. CDR3 in amino acids: CASSQEGQGTEAFF. CDR3 in DNA: TGTGCCAGCAGCCAAGAAGGGCAGGGGACTGAAGCTTTCTTT.

This chain links TRBV20-1 with TRBJ1-4; no reliable D call. The CDR3 spans 10 residues. Trimming removed 0 bases from V and 8 bases from J, with 1 base in between. Germline assignment: CDR1 DFQATT and CDR2 SNEGSKA (reference sequence). The DNA of the CDR3 is TGCAGTGCTAGAGACGAAAAACTGTTTTTT. As protein: CSARDEKLFF.

CDR3 region: CASSPRGGNYGYTF. DNA for the CDR3: TGTGCCAGCAGCCCGCGTGGGGGGAACTATGGCTACACCTTC. The chain combines TRBV7-6 with TRBJ1-2; weak D call: TRBD1 (5 bases). CDR1 and CDR2 (germline): SGHVS, FNYEAQ. This CDR3 contains 14 residues. The V and J ends lost 5 bases and 2 bases respectively, with 12 bases between them.

The chain links TRBV5-1 to TRBJ2-1, with no clear D. Germline CDR1 and CDR2: SGHRS and YFSETQ. The CDR3 is made up of 14 amino acids. V dropped 4 bases and J dropped 8 bases, with 16 bases sitting between them. CDR3 nucleotides: TGCGCCAGCAGCCCTACCGGTTCGGGCGATGAGCAGTTCTTC. It codes for CASSPTGSGDEQFF.

This clone was counted only a few times. The gene calls are TRBV6-5 and TRBJ1-2, with TRBD1 as a possible D gene (5 bases). This CDR3 has 13 residues. Germline V gives CDR1 MNHEY, CDR2 SVGAGI. V dropped 6 bases and J dropped 5 bases, with 13 bases sitting between them. CDR3 sequence: CASRTGTDYGYTF. CDR3 sequence (DNA): TGTGCCAGCAGGACTGGGACGGATTATGGCTACACCTTC.

This sequence joins TRBV6-5 and TRBJ2-1; possible D gene TRBD2, 6 bases. The CDR3 is 13 residues long. Trimming cost V 8 bases and J 9 bases, with 17 bases left between them. CDR1 and CDR2 (germline): MNHEY, SVGAGI. CDR3 residues: CASGPLTSGEQFF. The CDR3 nucleotides read TGTGCCAGCGGACCGCTGACTAGTGGTGAGCAGTTCTTC.